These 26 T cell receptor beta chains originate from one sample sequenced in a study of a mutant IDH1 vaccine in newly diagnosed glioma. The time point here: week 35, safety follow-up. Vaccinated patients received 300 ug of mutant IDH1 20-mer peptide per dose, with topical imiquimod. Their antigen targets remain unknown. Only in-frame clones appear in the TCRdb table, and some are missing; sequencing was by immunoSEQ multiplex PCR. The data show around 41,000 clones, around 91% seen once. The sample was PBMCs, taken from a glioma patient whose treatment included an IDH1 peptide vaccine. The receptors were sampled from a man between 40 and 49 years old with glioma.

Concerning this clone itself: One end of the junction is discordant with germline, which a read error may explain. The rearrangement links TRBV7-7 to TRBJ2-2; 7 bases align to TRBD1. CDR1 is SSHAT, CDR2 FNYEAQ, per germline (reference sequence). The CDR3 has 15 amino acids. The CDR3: CASSPDRYNTGELFF. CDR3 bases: TGTGCTAGCAGCCCGGACAGGTATAACACCGGGGAGCTGTTTTTT.

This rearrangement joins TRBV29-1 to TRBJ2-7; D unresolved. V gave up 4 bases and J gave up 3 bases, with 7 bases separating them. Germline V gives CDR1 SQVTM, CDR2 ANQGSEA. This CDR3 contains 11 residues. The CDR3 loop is CSVGGVYEQYF. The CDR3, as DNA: TGCAGCGTTGGTGGGGTCTACGAGCAGTACTTC.

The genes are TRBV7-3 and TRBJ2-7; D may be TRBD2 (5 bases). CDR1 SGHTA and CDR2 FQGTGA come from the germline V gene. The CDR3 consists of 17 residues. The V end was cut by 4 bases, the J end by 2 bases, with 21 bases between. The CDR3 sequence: CASSSLLKRAGAYEQYF. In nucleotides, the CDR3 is TGTGCCAGCAGCTCCCTCCTTAAACGGGCCGGGGCCTACGAGCAGTACTTC.

The CDR3 coding sequence is TGTGCCAGCAGCCAAGAAGTAGGTTCACCCCTCCACTTT. This codes for CASSQEVGSPLHF. V usage is TRBV14 and J usage is TRBJ1-6; D is unresolved. Germline V CDR1 and CDR2: SGHDN, FVKESK. Trimming stripped 0 bases from V and 9 bases from J, with 6 bases between. The CDR3 is 13 residues long.

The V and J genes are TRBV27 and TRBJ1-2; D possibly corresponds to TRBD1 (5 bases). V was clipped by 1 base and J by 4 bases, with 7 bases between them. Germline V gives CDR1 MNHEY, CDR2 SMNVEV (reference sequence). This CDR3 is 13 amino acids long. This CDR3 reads CASSLWGSYGYTF. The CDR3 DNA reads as TGTGCCAGCAGTTTATGGGGGAGCTATGGCTACACCTTC.

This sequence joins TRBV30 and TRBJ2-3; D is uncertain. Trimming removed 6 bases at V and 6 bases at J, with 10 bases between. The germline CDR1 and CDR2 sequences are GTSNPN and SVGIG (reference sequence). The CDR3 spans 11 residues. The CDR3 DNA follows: TGTGCCTGTTGGTCCTGGGATACGCAGTATTTT. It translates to CACWSWDTQYF.

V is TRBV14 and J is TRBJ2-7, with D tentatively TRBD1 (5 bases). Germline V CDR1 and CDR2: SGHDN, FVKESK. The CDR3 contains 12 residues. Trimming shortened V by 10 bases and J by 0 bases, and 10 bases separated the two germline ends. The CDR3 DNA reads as TGTGCCATCCATGACAGCTCCTACGAGCAGTACGTC. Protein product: CAIHDSSYEQYV.

CDR3 in DNA: TGTGCCAGCAGTGAAGCCCTTTCTCAAGAATCCTACGAGCAGTACTTC. Translation gives CASSEALSQESYEQYF. The V and J genes are TRBV6-1 and TRBJ2-7; D gene unclear. This CDR3 is 16 amino acids long. The ends were cut back, 0 bases at V and 1 base at J, with 13 bases in the middle. Germline lookup yields CDR1 MNHNS and CDR2 SASEGT.

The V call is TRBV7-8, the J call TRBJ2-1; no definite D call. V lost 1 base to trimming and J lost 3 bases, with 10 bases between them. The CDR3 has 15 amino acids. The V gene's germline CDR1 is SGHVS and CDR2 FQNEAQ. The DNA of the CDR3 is TGTGCCAGCAGCTTAGTTTTAGGCAACTACAATGAGCAGTTCTTC. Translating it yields CASSLVLGNYNEQFF. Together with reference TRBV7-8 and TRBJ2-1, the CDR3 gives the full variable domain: GAGVSQSPRYKVAKRGQDVALRCDPISGHVSLFWYQQALGQGPEFLTYFQNEAQLDKSGLPSDRFFAERPEGSVSTLKIQRTQQEDSAVYLCASSLVLGNYNEQFFGPGTRLTVL.

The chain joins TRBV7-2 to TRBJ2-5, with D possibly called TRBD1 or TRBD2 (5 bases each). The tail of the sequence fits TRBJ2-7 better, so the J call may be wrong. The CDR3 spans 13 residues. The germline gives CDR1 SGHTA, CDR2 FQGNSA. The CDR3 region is CASSYGAEYEQYF. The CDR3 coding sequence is TGTGCCAGCAGCTACGGGGCCGAATACGAGCAGTACTTC.

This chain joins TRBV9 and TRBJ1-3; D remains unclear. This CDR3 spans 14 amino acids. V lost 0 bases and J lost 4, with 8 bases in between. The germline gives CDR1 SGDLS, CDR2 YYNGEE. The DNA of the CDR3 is TGTGCCAGCAGCGTAGGGACGGGGGGAAACACCATATATTTT. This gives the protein CASSVGTGGNTIYF.

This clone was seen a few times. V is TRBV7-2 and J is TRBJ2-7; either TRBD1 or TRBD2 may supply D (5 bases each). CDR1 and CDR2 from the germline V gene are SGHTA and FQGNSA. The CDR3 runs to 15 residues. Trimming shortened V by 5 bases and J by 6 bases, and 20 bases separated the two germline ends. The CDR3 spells CASSRLVGDGGEQYF. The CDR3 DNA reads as TGTGCCAGCAGCCGACTGGTCGGGGACGGAGGCGAGCAGTACTTC.

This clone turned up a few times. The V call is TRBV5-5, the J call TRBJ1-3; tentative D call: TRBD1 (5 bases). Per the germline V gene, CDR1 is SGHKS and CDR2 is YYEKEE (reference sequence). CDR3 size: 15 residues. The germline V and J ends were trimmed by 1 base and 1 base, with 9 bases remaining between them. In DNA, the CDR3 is TGTGCCAGCAGCTTGCGGGGGTTATCTGGAAACACCATATATTTT. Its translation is CASSLRGLSGNTIYF.

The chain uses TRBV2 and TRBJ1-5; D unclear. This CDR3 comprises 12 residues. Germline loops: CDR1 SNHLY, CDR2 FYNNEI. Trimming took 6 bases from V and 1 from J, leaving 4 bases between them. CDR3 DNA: TGTGCCAGCAGGGCCAGCAATCAGCCCCAGCATTTT. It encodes CASRASNQPQHF.

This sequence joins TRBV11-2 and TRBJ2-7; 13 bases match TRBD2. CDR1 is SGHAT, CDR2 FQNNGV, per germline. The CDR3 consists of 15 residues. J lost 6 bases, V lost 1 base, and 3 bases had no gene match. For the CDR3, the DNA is TGTGCCAGCAGCTTAGGGACTAGCGGGAGCCTCGAGCAGTACTTC. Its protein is CASSLGTSGSLEQYF.

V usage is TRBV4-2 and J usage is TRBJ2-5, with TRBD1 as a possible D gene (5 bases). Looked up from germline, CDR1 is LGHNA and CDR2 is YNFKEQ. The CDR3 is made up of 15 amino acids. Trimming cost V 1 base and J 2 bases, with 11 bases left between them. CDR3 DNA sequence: TGTGCCAGCAGCCAAGGGGGCGGATTACAAGAGACCCAGTACTTC. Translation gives CASSQGGGLQETQYF.

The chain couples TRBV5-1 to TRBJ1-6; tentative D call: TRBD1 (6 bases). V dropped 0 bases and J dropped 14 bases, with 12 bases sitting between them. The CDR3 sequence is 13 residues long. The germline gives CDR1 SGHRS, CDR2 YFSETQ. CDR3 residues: CASSLVGAGSLHF. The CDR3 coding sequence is TGCGCCAGCAGCTTGGTGGGGGCTGGATCCCTCCACTTT.

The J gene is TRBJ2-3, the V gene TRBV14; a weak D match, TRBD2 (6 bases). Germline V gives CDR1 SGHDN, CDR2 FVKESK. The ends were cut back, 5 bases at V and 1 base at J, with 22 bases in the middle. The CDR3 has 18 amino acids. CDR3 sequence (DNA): TGTGCCAGCAGCGCCCTAGCGTACGAGTCCTTGGGCACAGATACGCAGTATTTT. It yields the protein CASSALAYESLGTDTQYF.

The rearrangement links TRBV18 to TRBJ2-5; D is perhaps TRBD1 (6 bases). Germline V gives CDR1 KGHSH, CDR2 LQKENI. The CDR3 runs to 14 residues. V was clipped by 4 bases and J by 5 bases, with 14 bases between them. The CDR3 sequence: CASSLQGWLETQYF. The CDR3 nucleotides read TGTGCCAGCTCACTACAGGGATGGTTGGAGACCCAGTACTTC.

Written as DNA, the CDR3 is TGCGCCAGCAGGCTTTATGCGGAGGAAGTTAGCACAGATACGCAGTATTTT. It translates to CASRLYAEEVSTDTQYF. The chain employs TRBV4-1 and TRBJ2-3, with a tentative D call TRBD2 (5 bases). Trimming took 6 bases from V and 0 from J, leaving 19 bases between them. The CDR3 consists of 17 residues. From germline, CDR1 is MGHRA and CDR2 YSYEKL.

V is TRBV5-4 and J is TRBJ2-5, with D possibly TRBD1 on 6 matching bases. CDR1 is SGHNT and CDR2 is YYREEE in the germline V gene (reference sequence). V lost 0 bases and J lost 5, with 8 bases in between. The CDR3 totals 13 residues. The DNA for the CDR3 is TGTGCCAGCAGCTTGGCAGGGGTGGAGACCCAGTACTTC. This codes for CASSLAGVETQYF.

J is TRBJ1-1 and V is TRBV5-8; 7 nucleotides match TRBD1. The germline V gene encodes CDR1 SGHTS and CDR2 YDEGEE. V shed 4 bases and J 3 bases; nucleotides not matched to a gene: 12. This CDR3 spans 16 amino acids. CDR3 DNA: TGTGCCAGCAGCCCCCTACAGGGGAAGAGGCACACTGAAGCTTTCTTT. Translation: CASSPLQGKRHTEAFF.

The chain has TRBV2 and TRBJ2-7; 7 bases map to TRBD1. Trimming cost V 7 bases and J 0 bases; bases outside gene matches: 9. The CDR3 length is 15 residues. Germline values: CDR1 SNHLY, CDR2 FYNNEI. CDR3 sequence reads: CASKLFRGSSYEQYF. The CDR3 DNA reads TGTGCCAGCAAATTATTCAGGGGGAGCTCCTACGAGCAGTACTTC.

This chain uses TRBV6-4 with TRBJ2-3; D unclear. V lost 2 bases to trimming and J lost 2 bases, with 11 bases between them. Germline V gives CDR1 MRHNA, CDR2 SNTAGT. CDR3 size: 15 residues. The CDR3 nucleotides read TGTGCCAGCAGTGACCAACCTTACAACACAGATACGCAGTATTTT. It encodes CASSDQPYNTDTQYF.

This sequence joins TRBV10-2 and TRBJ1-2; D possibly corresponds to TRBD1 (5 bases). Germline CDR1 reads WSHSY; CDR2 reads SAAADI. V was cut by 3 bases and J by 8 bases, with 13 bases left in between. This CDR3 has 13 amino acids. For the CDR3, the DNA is TGCGCCAGCAGTGAAGCGTGGGAGGGGGGCTACACCTTC. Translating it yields CASSEAWEGGYTF.

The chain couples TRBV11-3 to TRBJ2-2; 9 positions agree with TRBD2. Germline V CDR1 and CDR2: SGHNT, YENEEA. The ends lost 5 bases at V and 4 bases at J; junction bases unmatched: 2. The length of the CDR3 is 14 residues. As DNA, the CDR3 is TGTGCCAGCAGCCCACTAGCGGGCACCGGGGAGCTGTTTTTT. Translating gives CASSPLAGTGELFF.